This is a list of T cell receptor beta chains from one sample in a study of blood T cell repertoires in COVID-19. Clones were read by immunoSEQ multiplex PCR, and TCRdb kept only the in-frame ones, dropping some. The table has approximately 300,000 clones, roughly 83% seen once. The sequenced sample consisted of peripheral blood. The receptors were sampled from a woman aged 45-59 years with acute or convalescent COVID-19. Each CDR3 is given with its conserved first and last residue. Fields, in order: D gene, V gene, J gene, clone size, CDR3 DNA, CDR3 protein. D genes are given only for firm matches. Some rows have no size entry. The others give once, few or many, or a class for an expanded clone.

>-|TRBV3-1/TRBV3-2|TRBJ2-1|-
TGTGCCAGCAGCCAGCCGAGGGGGGACAGCTCCTACAATGAGCAGTTCTTC
CASSQPRGDSSYNEQFF
>-|TRBV5-3|TRBJ1-5|-
TGTGCCAGAAGCTTTCTTGGGGCTCAGCCCCAGCATTTT
CARSFLGAQPQHF
>-|TRBV28|TRBJ2-7|-
TGTGCCAGCAGCCGGGACTTTTCGGAGCAGTACTTC
CASSRDFSEQYF
>TRBD1|TRBV19|TRBJ2-7|-
TGTGCCAGTAGTCTCAGAACGGGACAGACGAGGGACGAGCAGTACTTC
CASSLRTGQTRDEQYF
>-|TRBV7-2|TRBJ1-1|-
TGTGCCAGCAGCCGCGGAGGAATGAACACTGAAGCTTTCTTT
CASSRGGMNTEAFF
>TRBD2|TRBV11-3|TRBJ2-2|-
TGTGCCAGCAGGCGGGAGGTTGGAACCGGGGAGCTGTTTTTT
CASRREVGTGELFF
>TRBD1|TRBV9|TRBJ1-5|-
TGTGCCAGCAGCGGAGGGACAGGGGGTCAGCCCCAGCATTTT
CASSGGTGGQPQHF
>-|TRBV27|TRBJ2-5|-
TGTGCCAGCAGTTTCCGGGCCCGGGGGACCCAGTACTTC
CASSFRARGTQYF
>-|TRBV7-8|TRBJ1-4|-
TGTGCCAGCAGCTTCCAGCCGGGACTCCTCTTACGGCCTAATGAAAAACTGTTTTTT
CASSFQPGLLLRPNEKLFF
>-|TRBV21-1|TRBJ1-2|-
TGTGCCAGCAGCAAAGGAGGACAGAACTATGGCTACACCTTC
CASSKGGQNYGYTF
>TRBD1|TRBV6-5|TRBJ2-7|-
TGTGCCAGCAGTCCGGCGACAGGGGCATCCTACGAGCAGTACTTC
CASSPATGASYEQYF
>-|TRBV6-2/TRBV6-3|TRBJ1-2|-
TGTGCCAGCAGTTACGAACGGTCCTATGGCTACACCTTC
CASSYERSYGYTF
>-|TRBV6-6|TRBJ2-2|-
TGTGCCAGCAGCCCTCAATCGCAGGTTTCCACCGGGGAGCTGTTTTTT
CASSPQSQVSTGELFF
>-|TRBV27|TRBJ2-7|-
TGTGCCAGCAGTTCCCACCGGGAGACCTACGAGCAGTACTTC
CASSSHRETYEQYF
>TRBD2|TRBV28|TRBJ2-1|-
TGTGCCAGCAGAGGGACTAATTCGTACAATGAGCAGTTCTTC
CASRGTNSYNEQFF
>TRBD1|TRBV2|TRBJ2-3|-
TGTGCCAGCAGTGGCATAGACAGGGAAGGTTCCGATACGCAGTATTTT
CASSGIDREGSDTQYF
>TRBD1|TRBV7-8|TRBJ1-2|-
TGTGCCAGCAGCCAAATGACAGGGGGCGCAGGCTATGGCTACACCTTC
CASSQMTGGAGYGYTF
>-|TRBV2|TRBJ2-1|-
TGTGCCAGCAGTGAAATAAGACAGATGGGCTATGAGCAGTTCTTC
CASSEIRQMGYEQFF
>-|TRBV28|TRBJ1-5|-
TGTGCCAGCAGCTCCCACCGGGACACAAAACGGCCCCAGCATTTT
CASSSHRDTKRPQHF
>-|TRBV28|TRBJ2-3|once
TGTGCCAGCAGACTAGGAGGCACAGATACGCAGTATTTT
CASRLGGTDTQYF
>-|TRBV24-1|TRBJ2-2|-
TGTGCCACCAGTGACCCGTCGCGCCAGGGAAGTAGCACCGGGGAGCTGTTTTTT
CATSDPSRQGSSTGELFF
>-|TRBV29-1|TRBJ1-2|-
TGCAGCGTATCGGACAGAAACTATGGCTACACCTTC
CSVSDRNYGYTF
>TRBD1|TRBV4-2|TRBJ1-2|-
TGTGCCAGCAGCCAAGATGAGGGACAGGGAAGCGGCTACACCTTC
CASSQDEGQGSGYTF
>TRBD1|TRBV6-5|TRBJ1-1|few
TGTGCCAGCGGAGAGTGGACAGGGAGGAACACTGAAGCTTTCTTT
CASGEWTGRNTEAFF
>-|TRBV3-1/TRBV3-2|TRBJ2-7|-
TGTGCCAGCAGCCAGGCTTTGGTGGGCCTCTACGAGCAGTACTTC
CASSQALVGLYEQYF
>-|TRBV13|TRBJ1-1|-
TGTGCCAGCAGCCAAACCACCCGGGAAGCTTTCTTT
CASSQTTREAFF
>-|TRBV28|TRBJ1-5|-
TGTGCCAGCAGGTTCTCCGGGGGCGGGAGGGGCAATCAGCCCCAGCATTTT
CASRFSGGGRGNQPQHF
>-|TRBV5-1|TRBJ1-1|few
TGCGCCAGCAGCTTGATTACGCGGGACACTGAAGCTTTCTTT
CASSLITRDTEAFF
>TRBD2|TRBV13|TRBJ2-5|-
TGTGCCAGCAGCTTATTCGGCGGGAGAGGGTCGGAGACCCAGTACTTC
CASSLFGGRGSETQYF
>-|TRBV24-1|TRBJ1-2|-
TGTGCCACCAGTGACCCGGGGATCTATGGCTACACCTTC
CATSDPGIYGYTF
>-|TRBV27|TRBJ2-2|once
TGTGCCAGCAGTCGTGACTCCAACACCGGGGAGCTGTTTTTT
CASSRDSNTGELFF
>-|TRBV19|TRBJ1-6|few
TGTGCCAGTACTAATGAGGCCAGCTCCTATAATTCACCCCTCCACTTT
CASTNEASSYNSPLHF
>-|TRBV29-1|TRBJ2-7|few
TGCAGCGTTGAAGACAGTCCCTACGAGCAGTACTTC
CSVEDSPYEQYF
>TRBD1|TRBV6-6|TRBJ2-7|-
TGTGCCAGCAGGGACAGGGGGCCGACCTACGAGCAGTACTTC
CASRDRGPTYEQYF
>-|TRBV7-6|TRBJ2-1|-
TGTGCCAGCAGCTTAGTAGCCCAACTAGGGTCTTACAATGAGCAGTTCTTC
CASSLVAQLGSYNEQFF
>TRBD1|TRBV7-8|TRBJ1-2|-
TGTGCCAGCAGCTTAGCGCAGGGGGACGGGGCCGGCTACACCTTC
CASSLAQGDGAGYTF
>TRBD1|TRBV5-6|TRBJ2-1|-
TGTGCCAGCAGCCAAACAGGGGTGTCCTACAATGAGCAGTTCTTC
CASSQTGVSYNEQFF
>-|TRBV19|TRBJ1-5|-
TGTGCCAGTAACCTAGACGGAAATAGCAATCAGCCCCAGCATTTT
CASNLDGNSNQPQHF